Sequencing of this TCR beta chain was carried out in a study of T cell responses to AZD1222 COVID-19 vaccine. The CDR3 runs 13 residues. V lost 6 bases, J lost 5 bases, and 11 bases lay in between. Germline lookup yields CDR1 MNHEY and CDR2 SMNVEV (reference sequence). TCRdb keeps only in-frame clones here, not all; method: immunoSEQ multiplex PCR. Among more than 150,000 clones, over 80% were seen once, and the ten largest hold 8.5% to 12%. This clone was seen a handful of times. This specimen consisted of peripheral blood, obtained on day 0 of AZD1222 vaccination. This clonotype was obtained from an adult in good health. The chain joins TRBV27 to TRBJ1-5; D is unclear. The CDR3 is CASSLGFHQPQHF. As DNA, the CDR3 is TGTGCCAGCAGCCTAGGATTTCATCAGCCCCAGCATTTT.